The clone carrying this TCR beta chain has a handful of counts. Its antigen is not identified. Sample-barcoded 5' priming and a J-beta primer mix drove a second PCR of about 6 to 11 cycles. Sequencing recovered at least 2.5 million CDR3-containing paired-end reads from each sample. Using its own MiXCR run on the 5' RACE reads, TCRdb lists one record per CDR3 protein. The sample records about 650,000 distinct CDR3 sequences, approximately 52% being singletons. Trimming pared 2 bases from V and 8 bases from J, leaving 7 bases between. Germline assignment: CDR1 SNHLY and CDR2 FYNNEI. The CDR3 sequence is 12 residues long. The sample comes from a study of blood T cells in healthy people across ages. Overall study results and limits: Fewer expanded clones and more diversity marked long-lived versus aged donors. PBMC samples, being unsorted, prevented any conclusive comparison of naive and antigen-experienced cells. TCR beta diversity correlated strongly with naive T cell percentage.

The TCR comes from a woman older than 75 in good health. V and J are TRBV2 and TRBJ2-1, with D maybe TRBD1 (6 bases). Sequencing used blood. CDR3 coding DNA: TGTGCCAGCAGTGAAACAGGGTATGAGCAGTTCTTC. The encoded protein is CASSETGYEQFF.